These 28 T cell receptor beta chains came from one sample sequenced in a study of long-term antiretroviral therapy in people with HIV. Investigators performed immunoSEQ version v3.0 at survey level. Generated by immunoSEQ multiplex PCR, the TCRdb table keeps only in-frame clones and is missing some. The table shows 16,000 or so clones, with approximately 84% occurring only once. The sample here was unsorted PBMCs, taken 0.5 years after starting antiretroviral therapy. These receptors originate from a woman between 40 and 55 years old with HIV.

The genes are TRBV28 and TRBJ1-2, with D uncertain. V lost 8 bases and J 4 bases, leaving 5 bases between the germline ends. This CDR3 region has 10 residues. Germline V gene sequence: CDR1 MDHEN, CDR2 SYDVKM. The CDR3 coding sequence is TGTGCCAGCGGTAGCTATGGCTACACCTTC. This encodes CASGSYGYTF.

This chain links TRBV4-2 with TRBJ2-2; D is uncertain. Germline V lookup: CDR1 LGHNA, CDR2 YNFKEQ. The CDR3 covers 12 residues. V was cut by 4 bases and J by 9 bases, with 9 bases left in between. The CDR3 is CASSPSSRELFF. The CDR3 nucleotides are TGTGCCAGCAGCCCCTCCTCCAGGGAGCTGTTTTTT.

This clone was observed a handful of times. The chain is built from TRBV6-5 and TRBJ2-7; D unresolved. The CDR3 loop spans 13 amino acids. The germline gives CDR1 MNHEY, CDR2 SVGAGI. V dropped 6 bases and J dropped 0 bases, with 9 bases sitting between them. The CDR3 sequence is CASSLGYSYEQYF. The DNA for the CDR3 is TGTGCCAGCAGCCTCGGGTACTCCTACGAGCAGTACTTC.

This chain joins TRBV7-2 and TRBJ2-6, with a possible D match to TRBD2 (6 bases). This CDR3 comprises 16 residues. The V gene lost 0 bases and the J gene lost 7 bases, with 13 bases spanning the gap. CDR1 and CDR2 (germline): SGHTA, FQGNSA. The CDR3 loop reads CASSLALPGVANVLTF. The CDR3 region has the DNA TGTGCCAGCAGCTTAGCTCTGCCGGGGGTCGCCAACGTCCTGACTTTC.

This rearrangement joins TRBV18 to TRBJ1-1; D unresolved. Germline assignment: CDR1 KGHSH and CDR2 LQKENI. The CDR3 spans 14 residues. V was cut by 5 bases and J by 2 bases, with 12 bases left in between. In DNA, the CDR3 is TGTGCCAGCTCAAGGCCGGGCCTTAACACTGAAGCTTTCTTT. The encoded protein is CASSRPGLNTEAFF. Full variable domain (rest looked up from reference TRBV18 and TRBJ1-1): NAGVMQNPRHLVRRRGQEARLRCSPMKGHSHVYWYRQLPEEGLKFMVYLQKENIIDESGMPKERFSAEFPKEGPSILRIQQVVRGDSAAYFCASSRPGLNTEAFFGQGTRLTVV.

The chain links TRBV7-6 to TRBJ2-1; tentatively, D is TRBD1 (5 bases). The germline gives CDR1 SGHVS, CDR2 FNYEAQ. The CDR3 is made up of 16 amino acids. Trimming pared 5 bases from V and 3 bases from J, leaving 17 bases between. The CDR3 sequence is CASSADSLVHYNEQFF. The CDR3 DNA reads as TGTGCCAGCAGCGCCGACAGCCTAGTCCACTACAATGAGCAGTTCTTC. The whole variable domain, filled in from reference TRBV7-6 and TRBJ2-1, reads GAGVSQSPRYKVTKRGQDVALRCDPISGHVSLYWYRQALGQGPEFLTYFNYEAQQDKSGLPNDRFSAERPEGSISTLTIQRTEQRDSAMYRCASSADSLVHYNEQFFGPGTRLTVL.

This clone was found a few times. The chain combines TRBV4-1 with TRBJ1-1; no clear D gene. V lost 1 base and J 5 bases, leaving 11 bases between the germline ends. This CDR3 has 14 amino acids. The germline CDR1 and CDR2 sequences are MGHRA and YSYEKL. DNA of the CDR3: TGCGCCAGCAGCCAAGGTCGTGGTAAGACTGAAGCTTTCTTT. The encoded protein is CASSQGRGKTEAFF.

The rearrangement links TRBV6-5 to TRBJ2-5; 11 bases map to TRBD2. CDR3 length equals 14 residues. V shed 2 bases, J shed 7 bases, and the junction held 3 bases outside the gene matches. The germline CDR1 and CDR2 sequences are MNHEY and SVGAGI. In DNA form, the CDR3 reads TGTGCCAGCAGTTACCCAGGACTAGCGGGGACCCAGTACTTC. Residues: CASSYPGLAGTQYF.

The rearrangement joins TRBV5-5 to TRBJ1-1; D perhaps matches TRBD1 (5 bases). This CDR3 comprises 14 residues. The ends were cut back, 3 bases at V and 3 bases at J, with 12 bases in the middle. From germline, CDR1 is SGHKS and CDR2 YYEKEE (reference sequence). The CDR3 region is CASSWGGGYTEAFF. The CDR3 nucleotides are TGTGCCAGCAGCTGGGGGGGAGGCTACACTGAAGCTTTCTTT.

The chain carries TRBV7-9 and TRBJ2-5; D remains ambiguous. Trimming left V 2 bases short and J 3 bases short, with 7 bases between. Looked up from germline, CDR1 is SEHNR and CDR2 is FQNEAQ (reference sequence). The CDR3 is made up of 13 amino acids. In DNA, the CDR3 is TGTGCCAGCAGCTTAATTGGTGAAGAGACCCAGTACTTC. Its protein product is CASSLIGEETQYF.

The gene calls are TRBV19 and TRBJ2-3; TRBD1 might be the D (6 bases). CDR1 and CDR2 (germline): LNHDA, SQIVND (reference sequence). The CDR3 consists of 14 residues. Deletions cut 6 bases from V and 4 bases from J, with 14 bases between. In DNA form, the CDR3 reads TGTGCCAGTAGATACCGGGACACGCCAGATACGCAGTATTTT. This sequence encodes CASRYRDTPDTQYF.

The CDR3 spells CASSSGTGGIGEQYF. CDR3 DNA: TGTGCCAGCAGTTCTGGGACAGGGGGCATAGGCGAGCAGTACTTC. V and J are TRBV6-5 and TRBJ2-7; 12 positions match TRBD1. This CDR3 is 15 amino acids long. Per germline, CDR1 MNHEY and CDR2 SVGAGI. With 4 bases clipped from V and 6 bases from J, the junction kept 7 bases outside the gene matches.

The J gene is TRBJ2-7, the V gene TRBV28; D is perhaps TRBD1 (5 bases). Trimming removed 6 bases from V and 5 bases from J, with 17 bases in between. The V gene's germline CDR1 is MDHEN and CDR2 SYDVKM. The CDR3 spans 14 residues. The CDR3 region is CASRPPDRRDEQYF. The CDR3 bases are TGTGCCAGCAGACCACCCGACAGACGCGACGAGCAGTACTTC.

The rearrangement links TRBV4-3 to TRBJ2-3; D call uncertain. The CDR3 is 17 residues long. Trimming pared 0 bases from V and 1 base from J, leaving 14 bases between. Germline loops: CDR1 LGHNA, CDR2 YSLEER. CDR3 residues: CASSQDIAEGGTDTQYF. The CDR3 nucleotides are TGCGCCAGCAGCCAAGATATCGCAGAAGGTGGCACAGATACGCAGTATTTT.

This chain connects TRBV2 to TRBJ2-1; the match to TRBD1 covers 7 bases. The germline CDR1 and CDR2 sequences are SNHLY and FYNNEI. Losses at the gene ends were 9 bases for V and 0 bases for J; bases not matched to a gene: 5. The length of the CDR3 is 14 residues. The CDR3 here is CARTGQSSYNEQFF. The CDR3 DNA sequence: TGTGCCAGAACGGGACAGAGCTCCTACAATGAGCAGTTCTTC.

The chain links TRBV30 to TRBJ1-1; no definite D call. Per the germline V gene, CDR1 is GTSNPN and CDR2 is SVGIG (reference sequence). V shed 0 bases and J shed 7 bases, with 15 bases lying between them. The CDR3 is 14 residues long. For the CDR3, the DNA is TGTGCCTGGAGTGTAATGGAGGGCTATGGTGAAGCTTTCTTT. It yields the protein CAWSVMEGYGEAFF. Drawing the rest from reference TRBV30 and TRBJ1-1, the complete variable domain is SQTIHQWPATLVQPVGSPLSLECTVEGTSNPNLYWYRQAAGRGLQLLFYSVGIGQISSEVPQNLSASRPQDRQFILSSKKLLLSDSGFYLCAWSVMEGYGEAFFGQGTRLTVV.

The gene calls are TRBV7-9 and TRBJ2-3; weak D call: TRBD2 (5 bases). Trimming removed 1 base at V and 4 bases at J, with 9 bases between. Germline V gives CDR1 SEHNR, CDR2 FQNEAQ (reference sequence). There are 14 residues in the CDR3. The CDR3 DNA sequence: TGTGCCAGCAGCTTAGGAGGGCCCGCAGATACGCAGTATTTT. Protein product: CASSLGGPADTQYF.

The chain recombines TRBV28 with TRBJ2-1; the D gene is possibly TRBD2 (6 bases). The germline V and J ends were trimmed by 8 bases and 9 bases, with 17 bases remaining between them. This CDR3 is built from 13 residues. From germline, CDR1 is MDHEN and CDR2 SYDVKM. For the CDR3, the DNA is TGTGCCAGCGGAGGGACGGACACTATTGAGCAGTTCTTC. Its translation: CASGGTDTIEQFF.

DNA of the CDR3: TGTGCCAGCAGTTACCTTGGGACTAGCGATCTCGAGCAGTACTTC. Its translation is CASSYLGTSDLEQYF. The chain couples TRBV6-5 to TRBJ2-7, with TRBD2 matching 10 bases. The CDR3 runs 15 residues. V lost 2 bases to trimming and J lost 6 bases; unmatched junction nucleotides: 7. The germline V gene encodes CDR1 MNHEY and CDR2 SVGAGI.

The rearrangement uses TRBV10-3 and TRBJ2-1; 9 nucleotides match TRBD2. In germline, CDR1 is ENHRY, CDR2 SYGVKD. This CDR3 is 16 amino acids long. Trimming at V came to 4 bases and at J to 0 bases, leaving 4 bases not matched to a gene. The CDR3 sequence is CAISGSSGISYNEQFF. CDR3 nucleotides: TGTGCCATCAGTGGTTCTAGCGGGATCTCCTACAATGAGCAGTTCTTC.

The chain has TRBV28 and TRBJ2-7; D is possibly TRBD2 (6 bases). The germline V gene encodes CDR1 MDHEN and CDR2 SYDVKM. This CDR3 is 15 amino acids long. Trimming stripped 3 bases from V and 0 bases from J, with 12 bases between. The CDR3 reads CASSFRGINSYEQYF. Written as DNA, the CDR3 is TGTGCCAGCAGTTTCCGCGGGATTAACTCCTACGAGCAGTACTTC.

V and J are TRBV28 and TRBJ2-5; a possible D gene is TRBD2 (5 bases). Germline lookup yields CDR1 MDHEN and CDR2 SYDVKM. Trimming cost V 8 bases and J 4 bases, with 17 bases left between them. The CDR3 sequence is 14 residues long. The DNA of the CDR3 is TGTGCCAGCTCCCCAGCTGGGAGCGCAGAGACCCAGTACTTC. Its translation is CASSPAGSAETQYF.

J is TRBJ2-7 and V is TRBV7-9, with TRBD2 matching 11 bases. The CDR3 is 17 residues long. CDR1 SEHNR and CDR2 FQNEAQ come from the germline V gene (reference sequence). The J segment lost 2 bases and the V segment lost 5 bases, leaving 11 bases of the junction unmatched. CDR3 sequence reads: CASSPTTGTSGAYEQYF. The CDR3 DNA is TGTGCCAGCAGCCCGACAACAGGGACTAGCGGAGCCTACGAGCAGTACTTC.

The chain combines TRBV5-3 with TRBJ2-1, with a tentative D call TRBD2 (5 bases). TRBV5-3 qualifies as an ORF whose function is uncertain. V was pared by 4 bases and J by 9 bases, with 17 bases between. This CDR3 spans 14 amino acids. CDR3 residues: CARSGPEAGTEQFF. CDR3 nucleotide sequence: TGTGCCAGAAGCGGACCGGAGGCCGGTACTGAGCAGTTCTTC.

The rearrangement links TRBV18 to TRBJ1-2, with a possible D match to TRBD1 (5 bases). The CDR3 spans 15 residues. Trimming shortened V by 6 bases and J by 5 bases, and 19 bases separated the two germline ends. Germline values: CDR1 KGHSH, CDR2 LQKENI. The CDR3 DNA follows: TGTGCCAGCTCCCCCGGGGACGGCCGGGGGTATGGCTACACCTTC. Amino acid sequence: CASSPGDGRGYGYTF. Combining the CDR3 with reference TRBV18 and TRBJ1-2 gives the whole variable domain NAGVMQNPRHLVRRRGQEARLRCSPMKGHSHVYWYRQLPEEGLKFMVYLQKENIIDESGMPKERFSAEFPKEGPSILRIQQVVRGDSAAYFCASSPGDGRGYGYTFGSGTRLTVV.

This clone was picked up one time. V is TRBV2 and J is TRBJ2-2; D is perhaps TRBD2 (5 bases). Germline CDR1 reads SNHLY; CDR2 reads FYNNEI. CDR3 size: 13 residues. V was cut by 7 bases and J by 4 bases, with 10 bases left in between. The CDR3: CASIALGTGELFF. CDR3 DNA sequence: TGTGCCAGCATCGCACTAGGCACCGGGGAGCTGTTTTTT.

CDR3 loop: CASSSSHGSEEQYF. In DNA form, the CDR3 reads TGTGCCAGCAGCTCCTCTCACGGGTCTGAGGAGCAGTACTTC. The chain uses TRBV11-2 and TRBJ2-7, with D unclear. The CDR3 is 14 amino acids. The V and J ends lost 4 bases and 7 bases respectively, with 17 bases between them. Germline CDR1 and CDR2: SGHAT and FQNNGV.

The chain uses TRBV5-1 and TRBJ2-5; D is ambiguous. The J call is in doubt because the DNA end fits TRBJ2-7 better. The CDR3 is 12 amino acids. CDR1 is SGHRS, CDR2 YFSETQ, per germline. The CDR3 reads CASSGSLYEQYF. CDR3 sequence (DNA): TGCGCCAGCAGCGGTTCCCTGTACGAGCAGTACTTC.